This T cell receptor (beta chain) is from a study of shared clonotypes between healthy human individuals (dated by TCRdb to the early 2020s). General notes on the study: The cohort comprised a couple of women and a few men aged 18 to 49 years. To estimate repertoire size and how much clonotypes are shared between individuals, the study performed deep sequencing of blood TCR repertoires from 4 to 6 healthy adults. Per donor, three plates each were used for CD4 naive and CD4 memory, two for CD8 naive, and one for CD8 memory. Per donor, leukapheresis produced somewhere between about 0.94 and 9.5 billion PBMCs. To increase sequencing depth and limit assay-specific biases, different laboratories used diverse techniques to prepare libraries and sequence TCR repertoires.

Using the deep immunoSEQ assay, multiplex PCR amplified TCR CDR3 regions from genomic DNA. Genomic DNA extracted from each cell subset was distributed evenly over all wells of several immunoSEQ 96-well plates, and each plate served as one replicate. For sorted subsets, roughly 200 ng of genomic DNA, equivalent to 25,000 to 35,000 T cell genomes, went into each replicate PCR. Purified libraries were measured with a Qubit 3.0 fluorometer, size-checked on a Bioanalyzer 2100, and measured again with the KAPA Library Quantification kit. A separate single-read 150-cycle Illumina NextSeq 550 flow cell was used to sequence each immunoSEQ 96-well plate. Per the original workflow: Because the immunoSEQ output held only junctional sequences and lacked quality scores, the filtering could not match the filtering applied to full-length reads. To assign V/J genes and CDR3, sequences were annotated using PyIR, a Python wrapper for IgBLAST v1.9, with IMGT germline references. Reads were removed for weak V/J assignments (E-value above 1e-6), missing CDR3, stop codons, out-of-frame junctions, or ambiguous translated residues. V3J clonotypes were defined by identical inferred V gene, J gene, and CDR3 amino acid sequence. Percentage overlap between repertoires was computed as shared unique clonotypes divided by the size of the smaller repertoire. Richness of each repertoire was evaluated using RTK rarefaction, the Chao1 estimator, and Recon v2.1 estimates of unobserved clonotypes. OLGA was used to compute generation probabilities for all TCRbeta clonotypes that the gDNA method yielded from several donors. TCRdb mirrors the immuneACCESS table, restricted to in-frame sequences. Some clones are absent from its copies; in checked studies, under half trace to an unresolved V gene, and the reason for the others is unknown. For V, J and clone size, that table is used; D and trimming come from the DNA. Here the sample has around 620,000 clones; around 95% occur a single time. The ten largest make up approximately 0.11% of the sample.

The study at large found these results: The genetic and exposure-history diversity represented was limited by the small number of donors. Pairwise subsampling led to the expectation that sequencing depth would affect the degree of clonotype sharing among donors. Across a handful of donors, about 5.2% of naive CD4, 3% to 4% of naive CD8, under 2.5% of memory CD4, and under 0.45% of memory CD8 clonotypes were shared. Higher generation probabilities were observed for clonotypes shared by all four sorted-subset donors than for non-shared clonotypes. Larger estimated clonotype richness was generally found for naive subsets than for memory subsets. Sampling was restricted to blood, and TCR repertoires in tissues likely differ from the TCR repertoires found in blood. Rarefaction of sorted-subset datasets indicated incomplete sequencing despite the large sequencing depth.

Points on this clone: The antigen it recognizes is unknown. It has no much larger one-base neighbor in the sample; base qualities were not kept.

Germline trimming amounts to 3 bases on V and 10 bases on J, with 2 as the count of junction bases outside the gene matches. The cysteine opens and the phenylalanine closes a CDR3 of 12 amino acids. The entry retains the CDR3 DNA only, 36 bases that are in frame from base 1. CDR1 and CDR2, looked up from the germline V gene (reference sequence), are MNHEY and SMNVEV. CD8 naive samples were obtained by positive selection for CCR7 among CD45RO-negative cells, yielding a CD45RA+CCR7+ population from which TemRA cells were excluded. Healthy HIV-negative adults with no recently reported acute infections or vaccinations were included as donors. All donors were Caucasian adults living in Nashville, Tennessee, USA. Blood was obtained by leukapheresis, after which PBMCs were separated by Ficoll-Histopaque density gradient centrifugation and cryopreserved in liquid nitrogen vapor phase. Analytical flow cytometry was used to check the purity and quantity of each magnetically sorted T cell population. Each sorted fraction had its genomic DNA isolated and then quantified by UV absorbance on a Nanodrop 2000c.

The rearranged segments are TRBV27 and TRBJ2-1; the junction holds 8 bases that match TRBD2. The TCR was taken from a woman in her 30s in good health. The sequencing input was naive CD8+ T cells sorted from blood. The sample's cell subset or site label, decoded: CD45RA+CCR7+. The DNA sequence is TGTGCCAGCAGTTTGGGCGGGAGGGAGCAGTTCTTC. Its protein product is CASSLGGREQFF.